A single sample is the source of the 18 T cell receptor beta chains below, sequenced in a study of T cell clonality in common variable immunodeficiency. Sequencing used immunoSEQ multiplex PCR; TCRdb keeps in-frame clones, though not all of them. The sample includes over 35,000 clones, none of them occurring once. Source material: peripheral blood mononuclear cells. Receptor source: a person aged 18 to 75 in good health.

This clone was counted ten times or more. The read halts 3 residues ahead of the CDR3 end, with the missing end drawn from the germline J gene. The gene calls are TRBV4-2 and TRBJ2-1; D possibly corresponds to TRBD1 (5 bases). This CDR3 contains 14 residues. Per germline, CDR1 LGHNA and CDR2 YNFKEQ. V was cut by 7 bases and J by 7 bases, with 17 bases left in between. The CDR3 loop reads CASNLEPGQNEQFF. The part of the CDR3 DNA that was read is TGTGCCAGCAACCTTGAGCCAGGACAAAATGAG.

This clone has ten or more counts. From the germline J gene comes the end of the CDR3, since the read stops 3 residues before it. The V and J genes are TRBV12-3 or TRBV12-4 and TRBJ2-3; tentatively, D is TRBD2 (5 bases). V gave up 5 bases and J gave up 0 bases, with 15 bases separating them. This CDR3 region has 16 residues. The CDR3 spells CASSRLLARSTDTQYF. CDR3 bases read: TGTGCCAGCAGTCGACTCCTAGCCCGTAGCACAGATACG.

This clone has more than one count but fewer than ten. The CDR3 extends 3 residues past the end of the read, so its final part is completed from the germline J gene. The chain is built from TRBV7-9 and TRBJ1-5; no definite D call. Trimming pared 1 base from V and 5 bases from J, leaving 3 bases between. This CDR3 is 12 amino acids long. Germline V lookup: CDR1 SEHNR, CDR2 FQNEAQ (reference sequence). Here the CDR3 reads CASSLDYQPQHF. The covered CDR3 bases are TGTGCCAGCAGCTTAGACTATCAGCCC.

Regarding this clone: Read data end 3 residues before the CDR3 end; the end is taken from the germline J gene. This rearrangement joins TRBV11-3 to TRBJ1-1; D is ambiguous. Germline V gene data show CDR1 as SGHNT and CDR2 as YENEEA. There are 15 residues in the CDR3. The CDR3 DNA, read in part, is TGTGCCAGCACCACGGGTCCCGGTTTTGCACCAGAA. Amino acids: CASTTGPGFAPE. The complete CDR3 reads CASTTGPGFAPEAFF.

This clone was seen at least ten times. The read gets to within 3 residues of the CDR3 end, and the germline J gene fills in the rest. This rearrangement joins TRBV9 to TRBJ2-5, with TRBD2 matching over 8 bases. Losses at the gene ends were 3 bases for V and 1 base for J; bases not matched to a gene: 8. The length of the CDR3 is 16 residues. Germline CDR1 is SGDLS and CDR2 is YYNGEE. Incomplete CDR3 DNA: TGTGCCAGCAGCGCCCCGGTGCGGGGGGTCCAAGAGACC. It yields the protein CASSAPVRGVQET. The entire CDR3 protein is CASSAPVRGVQETQYF.

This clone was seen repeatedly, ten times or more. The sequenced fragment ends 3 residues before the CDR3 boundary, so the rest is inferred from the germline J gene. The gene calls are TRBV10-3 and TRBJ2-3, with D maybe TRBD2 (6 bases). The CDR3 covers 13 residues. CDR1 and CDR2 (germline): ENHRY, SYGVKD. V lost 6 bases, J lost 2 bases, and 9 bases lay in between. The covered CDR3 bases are TGTGCCATCAGGGGGGGATCCACAGATACG. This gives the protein CAIRGGSTDT. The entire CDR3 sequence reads CAIRGGSTDTQYF.

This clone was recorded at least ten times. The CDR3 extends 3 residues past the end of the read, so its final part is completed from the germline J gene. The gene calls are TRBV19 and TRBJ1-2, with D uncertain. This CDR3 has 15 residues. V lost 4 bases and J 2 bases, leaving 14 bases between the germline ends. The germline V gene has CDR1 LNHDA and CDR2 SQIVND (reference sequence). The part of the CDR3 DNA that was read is TGTGCCAGTAGTACCCCACCTCATAGAAACTATGGC. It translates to CASSTPPHRNYG. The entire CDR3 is CASSTPPHRNYGYTF.

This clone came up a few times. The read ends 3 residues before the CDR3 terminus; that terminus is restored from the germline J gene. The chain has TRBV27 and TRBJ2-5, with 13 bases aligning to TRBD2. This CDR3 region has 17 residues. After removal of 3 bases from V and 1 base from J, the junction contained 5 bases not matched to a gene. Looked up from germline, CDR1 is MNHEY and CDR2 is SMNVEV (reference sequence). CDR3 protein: CASSFGGLAGTQETQYF. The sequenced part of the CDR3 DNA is TGTGCCAGCAGTTTTGGGGGACTAGCGGGGACCCAAGAGACC.

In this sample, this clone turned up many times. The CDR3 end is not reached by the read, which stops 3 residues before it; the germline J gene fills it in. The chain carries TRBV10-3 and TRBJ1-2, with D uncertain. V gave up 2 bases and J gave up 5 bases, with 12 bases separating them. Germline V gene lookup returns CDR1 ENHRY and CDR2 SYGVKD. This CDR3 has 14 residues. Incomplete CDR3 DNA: TGTGCCATCAGTGAGCGCGGCCAGTTATATGGC. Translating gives CAISERGQLYG. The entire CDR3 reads CAISERGQLYGYTF.

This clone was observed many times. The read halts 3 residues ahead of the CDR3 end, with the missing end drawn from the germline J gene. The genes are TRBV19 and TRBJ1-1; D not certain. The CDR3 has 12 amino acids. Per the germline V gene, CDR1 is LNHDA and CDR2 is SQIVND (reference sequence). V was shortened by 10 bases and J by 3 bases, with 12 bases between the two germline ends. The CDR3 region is CATAGGYTEAFF. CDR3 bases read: TGTGCCACCGCGGGCGGCTACACTGAA.

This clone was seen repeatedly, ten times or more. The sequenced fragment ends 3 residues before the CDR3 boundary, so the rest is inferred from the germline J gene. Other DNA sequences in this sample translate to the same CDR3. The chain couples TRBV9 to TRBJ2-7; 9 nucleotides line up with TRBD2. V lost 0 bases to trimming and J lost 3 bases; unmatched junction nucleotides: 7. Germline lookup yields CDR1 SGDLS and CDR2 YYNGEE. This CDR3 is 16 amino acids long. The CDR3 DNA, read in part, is TGTGCCAGCAGCGTAGGGGGGCTAGCGGGGATCTACGAG. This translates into CASSVGGLAGIYE. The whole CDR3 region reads CASSVGGLAGIYEQYF.

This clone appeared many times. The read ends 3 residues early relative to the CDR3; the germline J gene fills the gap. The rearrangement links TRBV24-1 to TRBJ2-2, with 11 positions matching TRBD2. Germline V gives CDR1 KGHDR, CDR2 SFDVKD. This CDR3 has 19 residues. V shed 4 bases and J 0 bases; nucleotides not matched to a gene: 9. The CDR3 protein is CATSDSKYSGGANTGELFF. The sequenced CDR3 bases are TGTGCCACCAGTGACTCCAAGTATAGCGGGGGGGCGAACACCGGGGAG.

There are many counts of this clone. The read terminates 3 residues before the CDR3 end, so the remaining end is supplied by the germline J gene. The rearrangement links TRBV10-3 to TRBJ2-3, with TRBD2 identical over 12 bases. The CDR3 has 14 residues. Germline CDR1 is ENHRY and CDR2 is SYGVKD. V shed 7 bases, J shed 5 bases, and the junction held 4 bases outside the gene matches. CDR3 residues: CAITPGLAGDTQYF. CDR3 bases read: TGTGCCATCACCCCGGGACTAGCGGGAGATACG.

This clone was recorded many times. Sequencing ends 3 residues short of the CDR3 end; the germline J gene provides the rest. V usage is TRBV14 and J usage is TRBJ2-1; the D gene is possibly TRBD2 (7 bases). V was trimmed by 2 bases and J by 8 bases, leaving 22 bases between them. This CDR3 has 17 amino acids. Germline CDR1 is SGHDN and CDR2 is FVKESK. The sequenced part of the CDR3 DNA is TGTGCCAGCAGCCAATATAGGGGGGGGAGCGGATCCCATGAG. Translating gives CASSQYRGGSGSHE. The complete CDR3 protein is CASSQYRGGSGSHEQFF.

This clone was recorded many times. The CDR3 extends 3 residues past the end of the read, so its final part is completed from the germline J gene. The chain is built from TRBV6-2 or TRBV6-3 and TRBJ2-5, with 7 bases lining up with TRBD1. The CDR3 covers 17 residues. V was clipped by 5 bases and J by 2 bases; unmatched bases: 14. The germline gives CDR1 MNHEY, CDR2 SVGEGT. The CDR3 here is CASSTRTGLLKQETQYF. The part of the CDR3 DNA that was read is TGTGCCAGCAGTACGCGGACAGGCCTCCTGAAACAAGAGACC.

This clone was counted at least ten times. CDR3 region: CASSQEALAGGYYEQYF. The sequenced part of the CDR3 DNA is TGCGCCAGCAGCCAAGAAGCACTAGCGGGAGGTTATTACGAG. The chain uses TRBV4-1 and TRBJ2-7; TRBD2 aligns across 12 bases. The sequenced fragment ends 3 residues before the CDR3 boundary, so the rest is inferred from the germline J gene. The CDR3 length is 17 residues. Germline CDR1 reads MGHRA; CDR2 reads YSYEKL. The ends lost 0 bases at V and 4 bases at J; junction bases unmatched: 7.

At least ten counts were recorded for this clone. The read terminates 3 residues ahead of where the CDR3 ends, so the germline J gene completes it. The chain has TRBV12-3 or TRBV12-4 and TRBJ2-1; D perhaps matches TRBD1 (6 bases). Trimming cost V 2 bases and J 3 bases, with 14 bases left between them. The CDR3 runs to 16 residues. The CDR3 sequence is CASSLIQGQFYNEQFF. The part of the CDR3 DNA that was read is TGTGCCAGCAGTTTAATACAGGGTCAATTCTACAATGAG.

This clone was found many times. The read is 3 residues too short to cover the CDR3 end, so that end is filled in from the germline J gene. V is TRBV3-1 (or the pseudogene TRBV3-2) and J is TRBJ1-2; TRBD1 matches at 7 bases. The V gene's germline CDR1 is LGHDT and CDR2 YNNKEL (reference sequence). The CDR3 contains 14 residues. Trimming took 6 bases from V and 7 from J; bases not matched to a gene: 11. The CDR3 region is CASSLPDRAGGYTF. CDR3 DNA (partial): TGTGCCAGCAGTCTCCCCGACAGGGCGGGTGGC.